Listed here are 17 T cell receptor beta chains from one sample, sequenced in a study of CD8 T cells in ankylosing spondylitis. Study-wide results and limits: Seemingly distinctive of ankylosing spondylitis blood was a TCR beta motif formed by eight highly homologous variants.

TCRdb itself ran the 5' RACE reads through MiXCR, one entry per CDR3 protein. The profile shows 400,000 to 450,000 distinct CDR3 sequences, about 15% of them singletons. These receptors' antigens are unknown. Material: blood, either unsorted or a sorted T cell fraction (not recorded which). The receptor set was obtained from a male donor with ankylosing spondylitis.

This chain uses TRBV7-9 with TRBJ1-1; a possible D gene is TRBD1 (6 bases). Germline CDR1 reads SEHNR; CDR2 reads FQNEAQ (reference sequence). CDR3 length: 15 amino acids. Trimming removed 1 base from V and 6 bases from J, with 15 bases in between. CDR3 loop: CASSLEGGKRAEAFF. The CDR3 DNA reads as TGTGCCAGCAGCTTAGAAGGGGGTAAAAGGGCTGAAGCTTTCTTT.

In this sample, this clonotype turned up many times. The rearrangement uses TRBV6-1 and TRBJ2-1; the match to TRBD2 covers 13 bases. Germline lookup yields CDR1 MNHNS and CDR2 SASEGT. The ends lost 2 bases at V and 0 bases at J; junction bases unmatched: 4. The length of the CDR3 is 18 residues. The CDR3 here is CASSELGLAGPSYNEQFF. The CDR3 region has the DNA TGTGCCAGCAGTGAACTGGGACTAGCGGGGCCCTCCTACAATGAGCAGTTCTTC.

This chain links TRBV4-2 with TRBJ2-1; TRBD2 might be the D (6 bases). Between the trimmed V and J ends, which lost 0 bases and 0 bases, there was a span of 15 bases. Germline assignment: CDR1 LGHNA and CDR2 YNFKEQ. The CDR3 extends over 18 amino acids. In nucleotides, the CDR3 is TGTGCCAGCAGCCAAGAAGGGTCGATGGGGGGCTCCTACAATGAGCAGTTCTTC. The encoded protein is CASSQEGSMGGSYNEQFF.

V is TRBV7-9 and J is TRBJ2-5; D may be TRBD1 (7 bases). Trimming removed 2 bases at V and 4 bases at J, with 14 bases between. Germline V gives CDR1 SEHNR, CDR2 FQNEAQ (reference sequence). CDR3 size: 15 residues. CDR3 coding DNA: TGTGCCAGCAGCTTATGGCCAGGGGGGTCAGAGACCCAGTACTTC. Amino acid sequence: CASSLWPGGSETQYF.

The gene calls are TRBV28 and TRBJ2-7, with D hard to call. The CDR3 totals 15 residues. V lost 7 bases and J lost 3, with 19 bases in between. Germline assignment: CDR1 MDHEN and CDR2 SYDVKM. The CDR3 DNA is TGTGCCAGCACGACCCCCCGTCGCTCCGTCTACGAGCAGTACTTC. Encoded protein: CASTTPRRSVYEQYF. Supplemented by reference TRBV28 and TRBJ2-7, the full variable domain reads DVKVTQSSRYLVKRTGEKVFLECVQDMDHENMFWYRQDPGLGLRLIYFSYDVKMKEKGDIPEGYSVSREKKERFSLILESASTNQTSMYLCASTTPRRSVYEQYFGPGTRLTVT.

The chain joins TRBV20-1 to TRBJ1-2; TRBD1 aligns across 8 bases. CDR1 is DFQATT, CDR2 SNEGSKA, per germline (reference sequence). V lost 3 bases, J lost 2 bases, and 11 bases stayed unmatched. This CDR3 region has 16 residues. CDR3 coding DNA: TGCAGTGCTAGCGGGGGACAGGCGGACCTCAACTATGGCTACACCTTC. This translates into CSASGGQADLNYGYTF.

The chain combines TRBV5-1 with TRBJ2-3; D is ambiguous. Trimming cost V 5 bases and J 1 base, with 11 bases left between them. Per germline, CDR1 SGHRS and CDR2 YFSETQ. The CDR3 is made up of 14 amino acids. The CDR3, as DNA: TGCGCCAGCAGATCTATCAGCGGCACAGATACGCAGTATTTT. It specifies CASRSISGTDTQYF. Complete variable domain (other parts from reference TRBV5-1 and TRBJ2-3): KAGVTQTPRYLIKTRGQQVTLSCSPISGHRSVSWYQQTPGQGLQFLFEYFSETQRNKGNFPGRFSGRQFSNSRSEMNVSTLELGDSALYLCASRSISGTDTQYFGPGTRLTVL.

This clonotype has a handful of counts. The gene calls are TRBV20-1 and TRBJ2-1; 13 bases align to TRBD2. Losses at the gene ends were 5 bases for V and 7 bases for J; bases not matched to a gene: 8. The CDR3 is 15 amino acids. CDR1 and CDR2 (germline): DFQATT, SNEGSKA (reference sequence). CDR3 nucleotides: TGCAGTGCTCCCAAGCCGGGACTAGCGGGGAATGAGCAGTTCTTC. Amino acids: CSAPKPGLAGNEQFF.

The chain has TRBV7-8 and TRBJ1-4; D is perhaps TRBD1 (6 bases). Deletions cut 6 bases from V and 7 bases from J, with 15 bases between. The CDR3 has 14 amino acids. The germline V gene encodes CDR1 SGHVS and CDR2 FQNEAQ. DNA for the CDR3: TGTGCCAGCAGTGGGGGGGCGTACGCTGAAAAACTGTTTTTT. Protein sequence: CASSGGAYAEKLFF. Full variable domain (missing parts from reference TRBV7-8 and TRBJ1-4): GAGVSQSPRYKVAKRGQDVALRCDPISGHVSLFWYQQALGQGPEFLTYFQNEAQLDKSGLPSDRFFAERPEGSVSTLKIQRTQQEDSAVYLCASSGGAYAEKLFFGSGTQLSVL.

In this sample, this clonotype turned up many times. This chain connects TRBV4-3 to TRBJ2-7; no clear D. Trimming took off 0 bases at V and 2 bases at J, with 11 bases between the two ends. Germline-derived CDR1 and CDR2 are LGHNA and YSLEER. This CDR3 is 15 amino acids long. The CDR3 coding sequence is TGCGCCAGCAGCCAAGACCCCGTGACGCCCTACGAGCAGTACTTC. It encodes CASSQDPVTPYEQYF.

V usage is TRBV6-1 and J usage is TRBJ1-3, with D possibly matching TRBD1 (5 bases). Germline values: CDR1 MNHNS, CDR2 SASEGT. V dropped 6 bases and J dropped 3 bases, with 15 bases sitting between them. This CDR3 has 15 residues. CDR3 nucleotide sequence: TGTGCCAGCAGCCCTACAGGACTAGTTGGAAACACCATATATTTT. It specifies CASSPTGLVGNTIYF.

The rearrangement links TRBV7-8 to TRBJ2-5, with D possibly being TRBD1 or TRBD2 (6 bases each). Trimming removed 4 bases at V and 4 bases at J, with 22 bases between. CDR3 length: 17 amino acids. Per germline, CDR1 SGHVS and CDR2 FQNEAQ. Written as DNA, the CDR3 is TGTGCCAGCAGCTCCCCACACGGGGGCCCCCCGAGAGAGACCCAGTACTTC. Translation: CASSSPHGGPPRETQYF.

CDR3 DNA: TGTGCCACCAGTTCCGGGACAGGGCCCAACGTCCTGACTTTC. Residues: CATSSGTGPNVLTF. The chain couples TRBV24-1 to TRBJ2-6; 9 positions agree with TRBD1. The CDR3 runs 14 residues. V shed 6 bases, J shed 8 bases, and the junction held 4 bases outside the gene matches. Germline-derived CDR1 and CDR2 are KGHDR and SFDVKD.

The chain combines TRBV12-3 or TRBV12-4 with TRBJ2-7; no firm D call. Trimming left V 4 bases short and J 0 bases short, with 10 bases between. The CDR3 sequence is 14 residues long. The CDR3 sequence is CASSYLGPSYEQYF. The CDR3 DNA reads as TGTGCCAGCAGTTACCTAGGGCCCTCCTACGAGCAGTACTTC.

The chain uses TRBV7-9 and TRBJ1-4; D not certain. The CDR3 totals 14 residues. Trimming cost V 2 bases and J 10 bases, with 14 bases left between them. The germline V gene encodes CDR1 SEHNR and CDR2 FQNEAQ (reference sequence). CDR3 sequence reads: CASSLSERGAKLFF. The CDR3 DNA reads as TGTGCCAGCAGCTTATCAGAACGGGGAGCAAAACTGTTTTTT.

This chain links TRBV7-2 with TRBJ1-2, with TRBD1 identical over 7 bases. This CDR3 has 13 residues. Germline assignment: CDR1 SGHTA and CDR2 FQGNSA. The trim removed 9 bases at V and 3 bases at J, leaving 7 bases unmatched. CDR3 sequence: CASKDRVDYGYTF. DNA for the CDR3: TGTGCCAGTAAAGACAGGGTGGACTATGGCTACACCTTC.

This clonotype turned up a few times. V and J are TRBV12-3 or TRBV12-4 and TRBJ2-5, with a weak D call TRBD1 (5 bases). V dropped 5 bases and J dropped 5 bases, with 12 bases sitting between them. This CDR3 is built from 13 residues. CDR3 DNA sequence: TGTGCCAGCAGTCAGACAGTTATGGAGACCCAGTACTTC. Translation gives CASSQTVMETQYF.